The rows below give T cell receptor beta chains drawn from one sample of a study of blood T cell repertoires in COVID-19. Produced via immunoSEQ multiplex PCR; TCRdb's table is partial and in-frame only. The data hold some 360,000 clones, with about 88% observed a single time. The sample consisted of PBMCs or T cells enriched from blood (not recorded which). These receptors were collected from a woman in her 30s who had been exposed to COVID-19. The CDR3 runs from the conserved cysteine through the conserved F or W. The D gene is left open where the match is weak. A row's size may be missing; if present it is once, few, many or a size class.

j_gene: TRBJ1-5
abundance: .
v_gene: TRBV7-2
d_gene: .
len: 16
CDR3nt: TGTGCCAGCAGCTTAGCCCACAGGGTCGGTTGGCAGCCCCAGCATTTT
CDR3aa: CASSLAHRVGWQPQHF

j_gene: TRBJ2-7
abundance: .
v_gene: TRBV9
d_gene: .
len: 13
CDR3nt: TGTGCCAGCAGCGCCGGGACAACCTACGAGCAGTACTTC
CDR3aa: CASSAGTTYEQYF

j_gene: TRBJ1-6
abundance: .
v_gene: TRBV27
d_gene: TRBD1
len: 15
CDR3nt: TGTGCCAGCAGTCGCTCTTGGACAGGGGGCCGACCCCTCCACTTT
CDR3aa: CASSRSWTGGRPLHF

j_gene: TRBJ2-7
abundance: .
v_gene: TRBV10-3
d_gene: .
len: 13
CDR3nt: TGTGCCATCAGTGAATCACAGGCCTACGAGCAGTACTTC
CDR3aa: CAISESQAYEQYF

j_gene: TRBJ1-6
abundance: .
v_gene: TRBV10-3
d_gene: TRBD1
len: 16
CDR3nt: TGTGCCATCAGTGACGGACCGGGACAGGGTAATTCACCCCTCCACTTT
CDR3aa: CAISDGPGQGNSPLHF

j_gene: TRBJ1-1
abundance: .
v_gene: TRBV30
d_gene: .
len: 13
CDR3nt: TGTGCCTGGAGTCAAAATACAAACACTGAAGCTTTCTTT
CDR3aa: CAWSQNTNTEAFF

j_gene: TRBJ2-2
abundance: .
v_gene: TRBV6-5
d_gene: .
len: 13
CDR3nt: TGTGCCAGCAGGGGACTGAACACCGGGGAGCTGTTTTTT
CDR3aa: CASRGLNTGELFF

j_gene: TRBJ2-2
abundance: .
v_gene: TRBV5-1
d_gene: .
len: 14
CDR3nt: TGCGCCAGCAGCATATCAGCGGACACCGGGGAGCTGTTTTTT
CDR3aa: CASSISADTGELFF

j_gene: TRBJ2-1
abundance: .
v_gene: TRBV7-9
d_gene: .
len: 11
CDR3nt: TGTGCCAGCGGGGCGGCTAATGAGCAGTTCTTC
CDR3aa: CASGAANEQFF

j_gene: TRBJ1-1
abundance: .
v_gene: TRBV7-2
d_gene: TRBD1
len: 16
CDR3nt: TGTGCCAGCAGCTTAGGGCCGACAGGGGGGAACACTGAAGCTTTCTTT
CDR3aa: CASSLGPTGGNTEAFF

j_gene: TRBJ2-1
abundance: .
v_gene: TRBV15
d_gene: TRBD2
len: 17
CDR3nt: TGTGCCACCAGCACCAAATTAGCGGGAGCGTCCTACAATGAGCAGTTCTTC
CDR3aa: CATSTKLAGASYNEQFF

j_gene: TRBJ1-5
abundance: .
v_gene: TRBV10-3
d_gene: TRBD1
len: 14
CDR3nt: TGTGCCATCAGTGGGACAGGGCAAAATCAGCCCCAGCATTTT
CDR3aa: CAISGTGQNQPQHF

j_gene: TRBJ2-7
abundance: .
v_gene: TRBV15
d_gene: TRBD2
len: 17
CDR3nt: TGTGCCACCAGCAGTATGCCGGGACTAGCGCACTCCTACGAGCAGTACTTC
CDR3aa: CATSSMPGLAHSYEQYF

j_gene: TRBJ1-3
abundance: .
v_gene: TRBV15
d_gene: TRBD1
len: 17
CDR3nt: TGTGCCACCAGCAGACCGTACCAGGGGGTGTCTGGAAACACCATATATTTT
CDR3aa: CATSRPYQGVSGNTIYF

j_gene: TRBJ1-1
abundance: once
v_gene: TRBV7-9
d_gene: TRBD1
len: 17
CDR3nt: TGTGCCAGCAGCCAAAACAGGGGTAGGCTTAGGAACACTGAAGCTTTCTTT
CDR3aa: CASSQNRGRLRNTEAFF

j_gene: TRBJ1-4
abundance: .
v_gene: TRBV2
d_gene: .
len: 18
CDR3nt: TGTGCCAGCAGTGAAGCGGGAGCGGGGGAGGGGACTAATGAAAAACTGTTTTTT
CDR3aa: CASSEAGAGEGTNEKLFF

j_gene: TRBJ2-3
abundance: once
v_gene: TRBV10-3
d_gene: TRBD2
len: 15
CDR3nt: TGTGCCATCAGAGACCTAGCGGAACTCACAGATACGCAGTATTTT
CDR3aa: CAIRDLAELTDTQYF

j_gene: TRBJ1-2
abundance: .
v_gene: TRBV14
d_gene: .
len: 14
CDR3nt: TGTGCCAGCAGCCATCAGGGTTCTTGGTATGGCTACACCTTC
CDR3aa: CASSHQGSWYGYTF

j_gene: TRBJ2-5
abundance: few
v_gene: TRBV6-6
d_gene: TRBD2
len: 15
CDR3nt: TGTGCCAGCAGTATAGCTAGCGGGAGCGGCGGGACCCAGTACTTC
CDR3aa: CASSIASGSGGTQYF

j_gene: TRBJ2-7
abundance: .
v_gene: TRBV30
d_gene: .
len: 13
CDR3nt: TGTGCCTGGAGCACCAGCAACGGGTACGAGCAGTACTTC
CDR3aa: CAWSTSNGYEQYF

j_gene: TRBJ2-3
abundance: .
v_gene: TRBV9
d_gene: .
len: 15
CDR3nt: TGTGCCAGCAGCGTGAGCGGGCTATTCACAGATACGCAGTATTTT
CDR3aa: CASSVSGLFTDTQYF

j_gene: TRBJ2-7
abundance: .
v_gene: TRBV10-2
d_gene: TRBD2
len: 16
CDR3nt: TGCGCCAGCACCCTACCCGGGACTAGCGCAACCTACGAGCAGTACTTC
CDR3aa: CASTLPGTSATYEQYF

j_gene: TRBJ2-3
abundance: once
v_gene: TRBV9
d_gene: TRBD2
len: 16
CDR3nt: TGTGCCAGCAGTGAGGGACTAGCGAGAAGCACAGATACGCAGTATTTT
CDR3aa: CASSEGLARSTDTQYF

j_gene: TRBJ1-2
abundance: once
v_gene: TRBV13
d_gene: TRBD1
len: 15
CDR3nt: TGTGCCAGCAGCTTGGGGACAGGCGTAGGGAAAGGCTACACCTTC
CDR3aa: CASSLGTGVGKGYTF

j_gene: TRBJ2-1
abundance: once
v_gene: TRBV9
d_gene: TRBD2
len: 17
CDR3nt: TGTGCCAGCAGCGTCCCCTCGGGGGGGGGCTCCTACAATGAGCAGTTCTTC
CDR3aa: CASSVPSGGGSYNEQFF

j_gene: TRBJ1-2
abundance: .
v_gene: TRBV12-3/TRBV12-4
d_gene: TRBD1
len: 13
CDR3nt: TGTGCCAGCAGGAACAGGGGGCTAGAGGGCTACACCTTC
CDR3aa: CASRNRGLEGYTF

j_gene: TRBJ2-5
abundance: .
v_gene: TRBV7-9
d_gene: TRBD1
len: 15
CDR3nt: TGTGCCAGCAGCTTAGGGGTCAGGGGGAAAGAGACCCAGTACTTC
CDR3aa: CASSLGVRGKETQYF

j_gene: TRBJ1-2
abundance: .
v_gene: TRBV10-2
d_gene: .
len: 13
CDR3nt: TGCGCCAGCAGTGACGGTCACGCGAGGCCCTACACCTTC
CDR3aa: CASSDGHARPYTF

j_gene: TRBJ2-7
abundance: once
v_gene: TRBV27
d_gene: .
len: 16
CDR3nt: TGTGCCAGCAGTTTACTAATCCCACCCTCCTCCTACGAGCAGTACTTC
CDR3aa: CASSLLIPPSSYEQYF

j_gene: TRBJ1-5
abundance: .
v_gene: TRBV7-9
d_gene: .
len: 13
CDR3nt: TGTGCCAGCAGCGCACAGGGAGATCAGCCCCAGCATTTT
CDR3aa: CASSAQGDQPQHF

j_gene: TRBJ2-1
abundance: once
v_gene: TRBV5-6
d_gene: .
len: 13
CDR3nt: TGTGCCAGCAGCTCCGGAGATTGGGATGAGCAGTTCTTC
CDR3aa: CASSSGDWDEQFF

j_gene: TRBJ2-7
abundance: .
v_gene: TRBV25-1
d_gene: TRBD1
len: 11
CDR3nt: TGTGCCAGCCGCCGACAGGGAAAGCAGTACTTC
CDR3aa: CASRRQGKQYF

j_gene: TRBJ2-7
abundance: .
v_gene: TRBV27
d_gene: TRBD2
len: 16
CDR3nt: TGTGCCAGCAGTTTAATCGGGACTAGCGGGATTTACGAGCAGTACTTC
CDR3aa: CASSLIGTSGIYEQYF

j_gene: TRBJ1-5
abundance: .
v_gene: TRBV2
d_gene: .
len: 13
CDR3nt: TGTGCCAGCAGGGGAGGCTTAAATCAGCCCCAGCATTTT
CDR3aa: CASRGGLNQPQHF

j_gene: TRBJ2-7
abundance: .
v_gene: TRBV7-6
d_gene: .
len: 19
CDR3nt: TGTGCCAGCAGCTTACCCGCTAGCGTTACTGCCCCGGGGCGTTACGAGCAGTACTTC
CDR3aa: CASSLPASVTAPGRYEQYF

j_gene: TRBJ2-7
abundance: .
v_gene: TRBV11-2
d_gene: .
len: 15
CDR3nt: TGTGCCAGCAGCCCACGCGACGGAGTCTCCTACGAGCAGTACTTC
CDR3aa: CASSPRDGVSYEQYF

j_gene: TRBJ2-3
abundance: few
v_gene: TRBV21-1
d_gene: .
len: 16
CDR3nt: TGTGCCAGCAGCAAAGCGCTCGGGGGATTCACAGATACGCAGTATTTT
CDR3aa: CASSKALGGFTDTQYF

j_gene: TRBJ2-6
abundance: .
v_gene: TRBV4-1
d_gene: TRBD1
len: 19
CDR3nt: TGCGCCAGCAGCCAAGATTCACAGGGGGCTTTCTCTGGGGCCAACGTCCTGACTTTC
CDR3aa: CASSQDSQGAFSGANVLTF

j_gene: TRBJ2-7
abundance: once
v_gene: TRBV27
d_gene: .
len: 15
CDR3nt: TGTGCCAGCAGTTCCCCCGGGAGGGGGCAGAACGAGCAGTACTTC
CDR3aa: CASSSPGRGQNEQYF

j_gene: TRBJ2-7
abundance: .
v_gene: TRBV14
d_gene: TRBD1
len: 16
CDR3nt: TGTGCCAGCAGCCCCCTAACACCGGGACAGGACTCGGGGCAGTACTTC
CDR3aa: CASSPLTPGQDSGQYF

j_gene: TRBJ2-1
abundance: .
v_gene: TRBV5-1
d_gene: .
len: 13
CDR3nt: TGCGCCAGCAGACTCGGGGAGTACAATGAGCAGTTCTTC
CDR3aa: CASRLGEYNEQFF

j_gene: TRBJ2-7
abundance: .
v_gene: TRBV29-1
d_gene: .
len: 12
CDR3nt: TGCAGCGTTTGGGGGGAGCGGTACGAGCAGTACTTC
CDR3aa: CSVWGERYEQYF

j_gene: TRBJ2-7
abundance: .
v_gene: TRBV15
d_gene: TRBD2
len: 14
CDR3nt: TGTGCCACCAGCAGTCCTGCGGGAGACTACGAGCAGTACTTC
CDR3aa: CATSSPAGDYEQYF

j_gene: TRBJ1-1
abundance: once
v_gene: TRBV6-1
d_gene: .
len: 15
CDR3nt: TGTGCCAGCAGTGAGCCCTCGGGGGGCCGCACTGAAGCTTTCTTT
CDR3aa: CASSEPSGGRTEAFF

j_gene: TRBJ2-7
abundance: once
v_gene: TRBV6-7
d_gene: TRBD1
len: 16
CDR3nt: TGTGCCAGCAGTTACTCGACCCGACAGGGCACTTACGAGCAGTACTTC
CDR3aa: CASSYSTRQGTYEQYF

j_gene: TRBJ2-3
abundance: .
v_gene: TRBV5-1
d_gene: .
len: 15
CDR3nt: TGCGCCAGCAGCTTTTCTACCTCTAGCACAGATACGCAGTATTTT
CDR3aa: CASSFSTSSTDTQYF

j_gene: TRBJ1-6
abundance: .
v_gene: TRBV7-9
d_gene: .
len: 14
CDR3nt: TGTGCCAGCAGCCCCCAGGGGTATAATTCACCCCTCCACTTT
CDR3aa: CASSPQGYNSPLHF

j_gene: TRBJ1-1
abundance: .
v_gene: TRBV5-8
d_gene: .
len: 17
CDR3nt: TGTGCCAGCAGCGGGGTGGTGGTGGACTGGACTAACACTGAAGCTTTCTTT
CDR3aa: CASSGVVVDWTNTEAFF

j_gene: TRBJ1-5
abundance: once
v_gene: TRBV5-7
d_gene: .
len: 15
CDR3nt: TGTGCCAGCAGCTTGTGGCGGGGTAGCAATCAGCCCCAGCATTTT
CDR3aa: CASSLWRGSNQPQHF